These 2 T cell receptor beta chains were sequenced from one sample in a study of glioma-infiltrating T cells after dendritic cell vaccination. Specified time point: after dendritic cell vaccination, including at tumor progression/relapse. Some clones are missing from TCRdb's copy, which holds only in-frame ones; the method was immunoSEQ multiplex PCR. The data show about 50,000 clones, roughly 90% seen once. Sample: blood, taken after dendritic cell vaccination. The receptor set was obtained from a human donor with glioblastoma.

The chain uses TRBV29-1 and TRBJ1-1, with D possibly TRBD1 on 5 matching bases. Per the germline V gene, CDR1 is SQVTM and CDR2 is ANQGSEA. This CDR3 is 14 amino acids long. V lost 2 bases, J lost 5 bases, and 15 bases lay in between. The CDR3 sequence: CSVESGQGWTEAFF. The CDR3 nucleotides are TGCAGCGTTGAATCCGGTCAGGGATGGACTGAAGCTTTCTTT.

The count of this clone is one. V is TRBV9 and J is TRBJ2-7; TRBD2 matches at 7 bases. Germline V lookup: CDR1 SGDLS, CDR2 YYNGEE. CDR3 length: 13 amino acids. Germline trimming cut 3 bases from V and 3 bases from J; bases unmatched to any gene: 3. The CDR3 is CASSGLAGYEQYF. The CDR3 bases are TGTGCCAGCAGCGGACTAGCAGGCTACGAGCAGTACTTC.